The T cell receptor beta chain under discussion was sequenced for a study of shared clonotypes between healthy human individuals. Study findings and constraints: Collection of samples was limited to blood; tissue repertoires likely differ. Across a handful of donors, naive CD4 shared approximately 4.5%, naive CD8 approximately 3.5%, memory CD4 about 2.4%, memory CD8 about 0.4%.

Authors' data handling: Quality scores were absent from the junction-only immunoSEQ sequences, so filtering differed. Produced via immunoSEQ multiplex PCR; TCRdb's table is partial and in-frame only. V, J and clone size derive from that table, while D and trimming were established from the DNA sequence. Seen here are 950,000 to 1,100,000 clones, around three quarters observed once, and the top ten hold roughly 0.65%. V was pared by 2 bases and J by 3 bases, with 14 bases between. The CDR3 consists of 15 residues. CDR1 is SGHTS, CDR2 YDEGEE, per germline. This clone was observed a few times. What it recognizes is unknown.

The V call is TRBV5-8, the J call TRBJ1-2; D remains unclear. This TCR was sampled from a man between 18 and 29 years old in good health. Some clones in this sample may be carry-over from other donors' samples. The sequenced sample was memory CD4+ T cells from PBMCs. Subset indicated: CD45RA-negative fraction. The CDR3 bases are TGTGCCAGCAGCTTAGGCCGGGGTCAGGACTATGGCTACACCTTC. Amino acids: CASSLGRGQDYGYTF.